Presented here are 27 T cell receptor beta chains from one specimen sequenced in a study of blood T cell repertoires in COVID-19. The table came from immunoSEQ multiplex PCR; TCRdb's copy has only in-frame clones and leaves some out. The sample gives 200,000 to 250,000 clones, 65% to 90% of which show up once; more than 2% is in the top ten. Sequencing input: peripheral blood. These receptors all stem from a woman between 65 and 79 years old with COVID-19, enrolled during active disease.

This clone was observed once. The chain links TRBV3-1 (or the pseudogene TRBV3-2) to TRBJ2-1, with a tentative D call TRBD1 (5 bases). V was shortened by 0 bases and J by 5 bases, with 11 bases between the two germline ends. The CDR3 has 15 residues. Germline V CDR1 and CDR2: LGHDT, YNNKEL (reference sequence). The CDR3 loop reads CASSQDVGHNNEQFF. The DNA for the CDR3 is TGTGCCAGCAGCCAAGATGTAGGACACAACAATGAGCAGTTCTTC.

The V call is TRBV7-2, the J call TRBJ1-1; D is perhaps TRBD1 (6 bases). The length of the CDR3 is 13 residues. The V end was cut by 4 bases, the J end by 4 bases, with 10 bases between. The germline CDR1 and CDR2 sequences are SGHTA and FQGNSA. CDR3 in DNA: TGTGCCAGCAGCTCCACCAGGGGCACTGAAGCTTTCTTT. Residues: CASSSTRGTEAFF. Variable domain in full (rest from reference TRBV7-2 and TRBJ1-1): GAGVSQSPSNKVTEKGKDVELRCDPISGHTALYWYRQSLGQGLEFLIYFQGNSAPDKSGLPSDRFSAERTGGSVSTLTIQRTQQEDSAVYLCASSSTRGTEAFFGQGTRLTVV.

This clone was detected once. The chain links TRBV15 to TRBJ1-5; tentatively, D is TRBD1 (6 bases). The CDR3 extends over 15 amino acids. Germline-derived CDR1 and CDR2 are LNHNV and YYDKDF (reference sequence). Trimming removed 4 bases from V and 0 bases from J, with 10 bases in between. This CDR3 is CATSTGVDSNQPQHF. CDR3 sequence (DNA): TGTGCCACCAGCACAGGGGTGGATAGCAATCAGCCCCAGCATTTT.

CDR3 region: CASSSDWLQETQYF. CDR3 sequence (DNA): TGTGCCAGCAGCTCTGACTGGCTCCAAGAGACCCAGTACTTC. The V call is TRBV7-9, the J call TRBJ2-5, with no clear D. V lost 4 bases and J 1 base, leaving 10 bases between the germline ends. Germline CDR1 is SEHNR and CDR2 is FQNEAQ (reference sequence). There are 14 residues in the CDR3.

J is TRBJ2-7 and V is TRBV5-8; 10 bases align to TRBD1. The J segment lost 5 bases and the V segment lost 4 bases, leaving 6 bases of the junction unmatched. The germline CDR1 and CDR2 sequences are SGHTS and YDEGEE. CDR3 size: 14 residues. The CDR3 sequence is CASSGGQGYDEQYF. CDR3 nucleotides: TGTGCCAGCAGCGGGGGACAGGGGTACGACGAGCAGTACTTC. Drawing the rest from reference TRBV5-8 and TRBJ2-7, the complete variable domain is EAGVTQSPTHLIKTRGQQATLRCSPISGHTSVYWYQQALGLGLQFLLWYDEGEERNRGNFPPRFSGRQFPNYSSELNVNALELEDSALYLCASSGGQGYDEQYFGPGTRLTVT.

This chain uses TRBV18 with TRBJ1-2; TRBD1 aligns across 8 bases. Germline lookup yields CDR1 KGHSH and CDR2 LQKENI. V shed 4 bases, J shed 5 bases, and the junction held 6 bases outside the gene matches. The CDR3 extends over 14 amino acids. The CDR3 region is CASSQQTGVYGYTF. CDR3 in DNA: TGTGCCAGCTCACAACAGACAGGGGTGTATGGCTACACCTTC.

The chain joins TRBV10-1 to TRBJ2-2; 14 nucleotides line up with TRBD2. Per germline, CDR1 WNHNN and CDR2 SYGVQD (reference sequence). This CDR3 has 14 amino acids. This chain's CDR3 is CARLAGGFTGELFF. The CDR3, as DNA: TGCGCACGACTAGCGGGAGGGTTCACCGGGGAGCTGTTTTTT.

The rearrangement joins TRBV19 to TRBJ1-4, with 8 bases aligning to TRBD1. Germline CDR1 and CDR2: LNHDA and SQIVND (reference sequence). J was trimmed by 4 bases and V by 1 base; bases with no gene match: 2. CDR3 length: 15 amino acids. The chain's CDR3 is CASSIGDRGNEKLFF. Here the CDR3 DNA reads TGTGCCAGTAGTATAGGCGACAGGGGTAATGAAAAACTGTTTTTT.

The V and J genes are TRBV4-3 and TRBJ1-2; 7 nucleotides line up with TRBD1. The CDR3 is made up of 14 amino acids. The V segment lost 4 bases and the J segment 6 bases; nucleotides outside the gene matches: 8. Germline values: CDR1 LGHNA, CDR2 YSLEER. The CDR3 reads CASSPDTGVDGYTF. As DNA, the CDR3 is TGCGCCAGCAGCCCAGACACAGGGGTGGATGGCTACACCTTC.

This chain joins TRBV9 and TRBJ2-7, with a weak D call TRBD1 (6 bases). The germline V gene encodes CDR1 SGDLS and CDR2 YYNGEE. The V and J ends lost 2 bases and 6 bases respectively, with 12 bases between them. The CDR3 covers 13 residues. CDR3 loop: CASSVDSLGEQYF. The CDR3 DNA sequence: TGTGCCAGCAGCGTGGACAGCTTGGGCGAGCAGTACTTC.

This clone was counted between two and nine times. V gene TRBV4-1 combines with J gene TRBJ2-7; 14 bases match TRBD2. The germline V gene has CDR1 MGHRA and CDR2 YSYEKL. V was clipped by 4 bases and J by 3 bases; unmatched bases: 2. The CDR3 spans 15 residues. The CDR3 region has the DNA TGCGCCAGCAGCCTGGGACTAGCGGGAGACTACGAGCAGTACTTC. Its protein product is CASSLGLAGDYEQYF.

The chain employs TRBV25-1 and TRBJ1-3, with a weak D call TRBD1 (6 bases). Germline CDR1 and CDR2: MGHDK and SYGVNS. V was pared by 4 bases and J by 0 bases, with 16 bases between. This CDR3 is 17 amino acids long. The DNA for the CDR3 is TGTGCCAGCAGTGCTCAGACAGGAAAGAGCTCTGGAAACACCATATATTTT. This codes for CASSAQTGKSSGNTIYF.

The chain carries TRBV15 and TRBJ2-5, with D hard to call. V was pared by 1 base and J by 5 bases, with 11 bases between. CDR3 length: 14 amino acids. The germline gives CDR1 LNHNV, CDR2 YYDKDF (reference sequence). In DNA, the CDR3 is TGTGCCACCAGCAGAGCCGGTTTCGTGGAGACCCAGTACTTC. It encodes CATSRAGFVETQYF.

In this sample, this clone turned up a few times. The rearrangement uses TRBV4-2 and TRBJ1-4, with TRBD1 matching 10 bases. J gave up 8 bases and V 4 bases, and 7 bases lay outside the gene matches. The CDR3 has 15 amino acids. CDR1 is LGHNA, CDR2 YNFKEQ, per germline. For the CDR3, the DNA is TGTGCCAGCAGCCTACTAGGGACAGGGGTGGAAAAACTGTTTTTT. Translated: CASSLLGTGVEKLFF.

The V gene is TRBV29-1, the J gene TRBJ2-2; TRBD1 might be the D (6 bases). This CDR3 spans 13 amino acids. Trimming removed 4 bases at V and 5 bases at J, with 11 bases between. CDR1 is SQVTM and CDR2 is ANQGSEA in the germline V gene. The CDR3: CSVGFTGTGELFF. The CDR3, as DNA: TGCAGCGTTGGGTTCACAGGGACCGGGGAGCTGTTTTTT.

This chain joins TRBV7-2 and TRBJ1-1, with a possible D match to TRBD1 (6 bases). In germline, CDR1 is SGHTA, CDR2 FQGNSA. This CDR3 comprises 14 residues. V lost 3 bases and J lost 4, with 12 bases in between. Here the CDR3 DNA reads TGTGCCAGCAGCTTTTTGGGGGCTCGCACTGAAGCTTTCTTT. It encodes CASSFLGARTEAFF.

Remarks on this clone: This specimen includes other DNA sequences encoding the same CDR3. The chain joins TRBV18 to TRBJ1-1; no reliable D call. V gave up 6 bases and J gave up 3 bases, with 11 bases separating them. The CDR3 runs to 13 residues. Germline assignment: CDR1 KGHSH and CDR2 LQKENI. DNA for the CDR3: TGTGCCAGCTCGAGGTCCGGGGACACTGAAGCTTTCTTT. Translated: CASSRSGDTEAFF.

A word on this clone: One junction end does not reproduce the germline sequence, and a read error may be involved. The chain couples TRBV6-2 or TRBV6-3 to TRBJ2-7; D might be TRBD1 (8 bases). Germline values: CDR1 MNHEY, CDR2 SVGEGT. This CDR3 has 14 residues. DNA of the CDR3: TGTGCCAGCAGTTATAGGGGGGGGACAGGCTCCTACAGCTTC. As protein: CASSYRGGTGSYSF.

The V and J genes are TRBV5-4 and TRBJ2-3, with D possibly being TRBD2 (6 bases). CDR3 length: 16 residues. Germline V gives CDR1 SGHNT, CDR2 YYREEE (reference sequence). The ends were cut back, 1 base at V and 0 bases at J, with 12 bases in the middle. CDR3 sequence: CASSLKWAGSTDTQYF. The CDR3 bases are TGTGCCAGCAGCTTGAAATGGGCGGGGAGCACAGATACGCAGTATTTT.

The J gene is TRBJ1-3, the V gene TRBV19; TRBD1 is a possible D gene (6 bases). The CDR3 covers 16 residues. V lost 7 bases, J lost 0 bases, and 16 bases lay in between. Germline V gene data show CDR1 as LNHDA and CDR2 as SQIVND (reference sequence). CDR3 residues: CASTPTGWVSGNTIYF. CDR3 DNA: TGTGCCAGTACCCCCACAGGGTGGGTCTCTGGAAACACCATATATTTT.

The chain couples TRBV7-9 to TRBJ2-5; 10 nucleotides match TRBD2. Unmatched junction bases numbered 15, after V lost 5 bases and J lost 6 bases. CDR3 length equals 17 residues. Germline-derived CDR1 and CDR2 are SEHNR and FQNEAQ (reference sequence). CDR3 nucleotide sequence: TGTGCCAGCAGCCCTAGAGGGACAGCGGGGGGGCCCCAGACCCAGTACTTC. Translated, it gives CASSPRGTAGGPQTQYF.

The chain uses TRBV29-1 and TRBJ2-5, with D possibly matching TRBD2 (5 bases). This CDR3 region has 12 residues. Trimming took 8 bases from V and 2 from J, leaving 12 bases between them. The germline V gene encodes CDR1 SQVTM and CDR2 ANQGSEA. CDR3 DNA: TGCAGCTATCTAGGCGGGCAAGAGACCCAGTACTTC. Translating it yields CSYLGGQETQYF.

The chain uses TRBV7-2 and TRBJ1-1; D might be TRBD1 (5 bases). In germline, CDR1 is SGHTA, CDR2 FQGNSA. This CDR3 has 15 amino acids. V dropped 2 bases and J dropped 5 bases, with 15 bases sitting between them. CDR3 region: CASSLFGGESTEAFF. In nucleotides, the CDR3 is TGTGCCAGCAGCTTATTTGGAGGGGAGTCAACTGAAGCTTTCTTT.

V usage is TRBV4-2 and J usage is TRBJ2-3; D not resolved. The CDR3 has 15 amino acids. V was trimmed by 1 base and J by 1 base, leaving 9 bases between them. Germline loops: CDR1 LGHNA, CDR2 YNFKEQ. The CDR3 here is CASSQGSKRTDTQYF. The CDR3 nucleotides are TGTGCCAGCAGCCAAGGGTCTAAGCGCACAGATACGCAGTATTTT.

The CDR3 reads CASSLGDRRNQPQHF. CDR3 DNA sequence: TGTGCCAGCAGCTTAGGGGACAGGCGCAATCAGCCCCAGCATTTT. V gene TRBV7-2 combines with J gene TRBJ1-5, with 8 bases matching TRBD1. Trimming took 1 base from V and 2 from J; bases not matched to a gene: 1. Looked up from germline, CDR1 is SGHTA and CDR2 is FQGNSA. The CDR3 totals 15 residues.

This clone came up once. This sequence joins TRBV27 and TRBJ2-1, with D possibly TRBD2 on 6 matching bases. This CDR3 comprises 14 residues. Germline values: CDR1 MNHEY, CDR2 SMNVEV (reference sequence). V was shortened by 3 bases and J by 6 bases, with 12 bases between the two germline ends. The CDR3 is CASSFGRGGNEQFF. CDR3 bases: TGTGCCAGCAGTTTTGGGCGGGGTGGCAATGAGCAGTTCTTC.

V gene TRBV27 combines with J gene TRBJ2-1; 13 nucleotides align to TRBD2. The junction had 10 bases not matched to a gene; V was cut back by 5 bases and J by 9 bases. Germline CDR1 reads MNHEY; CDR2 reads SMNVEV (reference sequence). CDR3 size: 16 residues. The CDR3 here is CASSLPGLAGLSEQFF. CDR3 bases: TGTGCCAGCAGTCTCCCGGGACTAGCGGGATTAAGTGAGCAGTTCTTC.